This T cell receptor beta chain was found in a study of technical replicates of blood from a few donors. J was trimmed by 4 bases and V by 1 base; bases with no gene match: 2. The germline CDR1 and CDR2 sequences are LNHNV and YYDKDF (reference sequence). The CDR3 is made up of 15 amino acids. Profiled with immunoSEQ multiplex PCR; TCRdb holds only in-frame clones, not every one. Found here are fewer than 75,000 clones, 85% to 90% of them singletons; the top ten hold 4.5% to 5%. Sequencing was performed on PBMCs. This chain joins TRBV15 and TRBJ2-7; 12 nucleotides match TRBD2. This sequence was found in a human donor in good health. Some clones in this sample may be carry-over from other donors' samples. DNA of the CDR3: TGTGCCACCAGCAGAGGTCTAGCGGGGGGGTACGAGCAGTACTTC. Translated: CATSRGLAGGYEQYF. The whole variable domain, filled in from reference TRBV15 and TRBJ2-7, reads DAMVIQNPRYQVTQFGKPVTLSCSQTLNHNVMYWYQQKSSQAPKLLFHYYDKDFNNEADTPDNFQSRRPNTSFCFLDIRSPGLGDTAMYLCATSRGLAGGYEQYFGPGTRLTVT.